The source of this T cell receptor (beta chain) is a study of technical replicates of blood from a handful of donors. The method was immunoSEQ multiplex PCR; TCRdb's version includes in-frame clones alone and lacks a portion of them. The table has around 79,000 clones, 94% seen once. The germline V and J ends were trimmed by 5 bases and 4 bases, with 26 bases remaining between them. Germline CDR1 and CDR2: MNHEY and SMNVEV (reference sequence). This CDR3 has 18 residues. This clonotype originated in a human donor in good health. This sequence joins TRBV27 and TRBJ1-2, with D perhaps matching TRBD1 (6 bases). The sample consisted of T cells isolated from PBMCs. The CDR3 region is CASSPLPLQLTGIYGYTF. As DNA, the CDR3 is TGTGCCAGCAGTCCACTTCCTTTACAACTCACAGGGATCTATGGCTACACCTTC.